This entry concerns a single T cell receptor beta chain. Amplification used 60 Vbeta primers and 13 Jbeta primers. The data were produced by immunoSEQ multiplex PCR, yet TCRdb's version contains in-frame clones alone and is incomplete. The repertoire holds some 190,000 clones, more than 80% seen once, with 2% to 2.5% in the top ten. These data come from a study of cytomegalovirus exposure and HLA in healthy donors. Germline CDR1 and CDR2: SGHVS and FNYEAQ. CDR3 length: 14 amino acids. Trimming took off 2 bases at V and 0 bases at J, with 8 bases between the two ends. Sequences were obtained from PBMCs. The sequence came from a male donor in good health and CMV-seronegative. The chain is built from TRBV7-6 and TRBJ2-7; D remains unclear. CDR3 nucleotides: TGTGCCAGCAGCTTACAGGCGATCTCCTACGAGCAGTACTTC. This gives the protein CASSLQAISYEQYF.